The 2 T cell receptor beta chains below come from one sample, sequenced in a study of blood T cell repertoires in COVID-19. The data were produced by immunoSEQ multiplex PCR, yet TCRdb's version contains in-frame clones alone and is incomplete. The repertoire has hundreds of thousands of clones, around nine tenths of them found once; the top ten carry about 6.1%. The sequenced sample consisted of PBMCs or T cells enriched from blood (not recorded which). The receptors come from a woman aged 35 to 49 who had recovered from COVID-19.

The V and J genes are TRBV14 and TRBJ1-2; 7 positions agree with TRBD1. J gave up 0 bases and V 4 bases, and 5 bases lay outside the gene matches. This CDR3 is 15 amino acids long. Per germline, CDR1 SGHDN and CDR2 FVKESK. The CDR3 nucleotides read TGTGCCAGCAGCCTACGACAGGGAGCTAACTATGGCTACACCTTC. The encoded protein is CASSLRQGANYGYTF.

The rearrangement links TRBV19 to TRBJ1-5; possible D gene TRBD1, 5 bases. Germline loops: CDR1 LNHDA, CDR2 SQIVND (reference sequence). There are 14 residues in the CDR3. Trimming removed 1 base from V and 6 bases from J, with 10 bases in between. CDR3 DNA sequence: TGTGCCAGTAGTATAGTTCAGGGTTTTCAGCCCCAGCATTTT. It codes for CASSIVQGFQPQHF.